The 8 T cell receptor beta chains below come from one sample, sequenced in a study of beta chain features in type 1 diabetes (dated by TCRdb to the late 2010s). Paper-wide results and their limitations: Type 1 diabetes patients showed a moderate but significant shortening of TCRB CDR3 length in all four CD4+ subsets.

Libraries were made using the immunoSEQ multiplex PCR assay. The entire amount of isolated RNA was reverse transcribed using the High Capacity cDNA Reverse Transcription Kit, so the sequenced TCRB transcripts were expressed ones. TCRdb holds this immuneACCESS table with in-frame rearrangements only. Some clones are missing; in checked studies, unresolved V genes explain under half, and the rest has no known cause. The sample includes 160,000 or so clones, with roughly 10% observed a single time. Around 0.7% of the sample rests with the top ten. Which antigens these TCRs recognize remains unknown. Sequenced: central memory CD4+ T cells from blood. These receptors came from a woman in her twenties or thirties with type 1 diabetes.

This clone turned up a few times. The gene calls are TRBV5-6 and TRBJ2-4; TRBD2 aligns across 14 bases. V trimming: 2 bases; J trimming: 16 bases; junction bases outside the gene matches: 20. The V gene's germline CDR1 is SGHDT and CDR2 YYEEEE. The CDR3 sequence is 18 residues long. The CDR3 DNA is TGTGCCAGCAGCTTTGTCCTAGCCCCGGGACTAGCGGGAGAGGGGCAATACTTC. Its translation is CASSFVLAPGLAGEGQYF.

This rearrangement joins TRBV7-9 to TRBJ2-1, with D possibly TRBD2 on 5 matching bases. V gave up 0 bases and J gave up 1 base, with 7 bases separating them. The germline gives CDR1 SEHNR, CDR2 FQNEAQ (reference sequence). This CDR3 comprises 15 residues. The CDR3 loop is CASSLAGESYNEQFF. CDR3 coding DNA: TGTGCCAGCAGCTTAGCGGGAGAGTCCTACAATGAGCAGTTCTTC.

Written as DNA, the CDR3 is TGTGCCACGACAGGGGCCGGGGAGCTGTTTTTT. This translates into CATTGAGELFF. The V call is TRBV7-9, the J call TRBJ2-2, with TRBD1 matching over 8 bases. Germline loops: CDR1 SEHNR, CDR2 FQNEAQ (reference sequence). Trimming cost V 10 bases and J 6 bases; bases outside gene matches: 1. The CDR3 length is 11 residues.

This clone was detected a few times. The rearrangement links TRBV7-6 to TRBJ2-7; D perhaps matches TRBD2 (6 bases). The germline CDR1 and CDR2 sequences are SGHVS and FNYEAQ. V lost 4 bases and J lost 7, with 11 bases in between. The CDR3 has 12 amino acids. CDR3 amino acids: CASSSPGGEQYF. The CDR3 nucleotides are TGTGCCAGCAGCTCCCCTGGGGGGGAGCAGTACTTC.

This clone was counted only a few times. The V gene is TRBV4-1, the J gene TRBJ2-5; no clear D gene. This CDR3 has 14 amino acids. Germline CDR1 is MGHRA and CDR2 is YSYEKL. Deletions cut 1 base from V and 2 bases from J, with 8 bases between. Here the CDR3 DNA reads TGCGCCAGCAGCCAAGTACTTCTGCAAGAGACCCAGTACTTC. Residues: CASSQVLLQETQYF.

There are a few counts of this clone. V and J are TRBV10-3 and TRBJ2-7, with D perhaps TRBD1 (6 bases). Trimming shortened V by 9 bases and J by 1 base, and 13 bases separated the two germline ends. Germline CDR1 ENHRY, CDR2 SYGVKD. This CDR3 has 13 residues. DNA of the CDR3: TGTGCCATAGGACAGCCGAGGTCCTACGAGCAGTACTTC. Amino acid sequence: CAIGQPRSYEQYF.

V gene TRBV7-3 combines with J gene TRBJ2-1; maybe TRBD2 (6 bases). From germline, CDR1 is SGHTA and CDR2 FQGTGA. V gave up 9 bases and J gave up 5 bases, with 20 bases separating them. The CDR3 loop spans 15 amino acids. CDR3 sequence: CASRRVGGSDNEQFF. The CDR3 region has the DNA TGTGCCAGTCGACGGGTGGGGGGTTCAGACAATGAGCAGTTCTTC.

This clone showed up just a few times. The genes are TRBV11-2 and TRBJ2-1, with 10 bases aligning to TRBD2. V dropped 7 bases and J dropped 8; count of bases not matched to a gene: 14. CDR1 is SGHAT and CDR2 is FQNNGV in the germline V gene. This CDR3 spans 16 amino acids. This chain's CDR3 is CASNLLGLAVEDEQFF. CDR3 DNA sequence: TGTGCCAGCAACCTCTTAGGACTAGCGGTAGAGGATGAGCAGTTCTTC.